Each of the 22 T cell receptor beta chains below was sequenced from the same sample in a study of control samples from healthy donors and cancer patients. Profiled with immunoSEQ multiplex PCR; TCRdb holds only in-frame clones, not every one. The sample holds 170,000 or so clones, 91% seen once. The material sequenced was blood. These receptors were obtained from a woman in her thirties or forties in good health.

This clone appeared a single time. This chain joins TRBV13 and TRBJ1-5, with 9 bases matching TRBD1. This CDR3 region has 15 residues. Germline loops: CDR1 PRHDT, CDR2 FYEKMQ (reference sequence). Losses at the gene ends were 3 bases for V and 4 bases for J; bases not matched to a gene: 4. In nucleotides, the CDR3 is TGTGCCAGCAGCTTGGGGACAGGGAAAAATCAGCCCCAGCATTTT. This gives the protein CASSLGTGKNQPQHF.

This sequence joins TRBV19 and TRBJ1-2, with D possibly TRBD1 on 6 matching bases. Per germline, CDR1 LNHDA and CDR2 SQIVND (reference sequence). Between the trimmed V and J ends, which lost 7 bases and 5 bases, there was a span of 17 bases. CDR3 length: 14 amino acids. The CDR3 bases are TGTGCCAGTAAAAGAGGGACACAGGTTTATGGCTACACCTTC. It translates to CASKRGTQVYGYTF.

The J gene is TRBJ2-1, the V gene TRBV6-6; 12 bases fit TRBD2. The CDR3 is 15 amino acids. Germline V gene data show CDR1 as MNHNY and CDR2 as SVGAGI (reference sequence). The J segment lost 3 bases and the V segment lost 5 bases, leaving 2 bases of the junction unmatched. In nucleotides, the CDR3 is TGTGCCAGCAGTCGGACTAGCGGGGTCTACAATGAGCAGTTCTTC. Translation gives CASSRTSGVYNEQFF.

This chain uses TRBV18 with TRBJ1-4; D is possibly TRBD1 (5 bases). V lost 6 bases and J 2 bases, leaving 7 bases between the germline ends. From germline, CDR1 is KGHSH and CDR2 LQKENI. The CDR3 contains 13 residues. The CDR3 region is CASSGGTNEKLFF. Written as DNA, the CDR3 is TGTGCCAGCTCGGGGGGGACTAATGAAAAACTGTTTTTT.

This rearrangement joins TRBV19 to TRBJ1-1, with D possibly matching TRBD1 (6 bases). There are 13 residues in the CDR3. CDR1 is LNHDA and CDR2 is SQIVND in the germline V gene (reference sequence). V was clipped by 4 bases and J by 7 bases, with 13 bases between them. CDR3 bases: TGTGCCAGTAGTACCAGGACAGCCAGTGAAGCTTTCTTT. Translated: CASSTRTASEAFF. The variable domain in full, with the rest retrieved from reference TRBV19 and TRBJ1-1, is DGGITQSPKYLFRKEGQNVTLSCEQNLNHDAMYWYRQDPGQGLRLIYYSQIVNDFQKGDIAEGYSVSREKKESFPLTVTSAQKNPTAFYLCASSTRTASEAFFGQGTRLTVV.

The rearrangement uses TRBV6-2 or TRBV6-3 and TRBJ2-7; D is perhaps TRBD1 (6 bases). V was trimmed by 6 bases and J by 6 bases, leaving 18 bases between them. The CDR3 is made up of 14 amino acids. Germline V gives CDR1 MNHEY, CDR2 SVGEGT. The CDR3 loop reads CASSHGDTWGEQYF. CDR3 bases: TGTGCCAGCAGCCATGGGGACACCTGGGGCGAGCAGTACTTC.

This chain uses TRBV29-1 with TRBJ2-7, with 7 positions matching TRBD2. Germline trimming cut 7 bases from V and 5 bases from J; bases unmatched to any gene: 8. This CDR3 is 12 amino acids long. The germline V gene encodes CDR1 SQVTM and CDR2 ANQGSEA. The CDR3: CSGMGGRNEQYF. The DNA for the CDR3 is TGCAGCGGGATGGGGGGGAGGAACGAGCAGTACTTC.

CDR3: CASSQAYQGEAFF. The CDR3 DNA follows: TGTGCCAGCAGCCAAGCTTATCAGGGAGAAGCTTTCTTT. This chain uses TRBV7-8 with TRBJ1-1; tentative D call: TRBD1 (5 bases). This CDR3 has 13 amino acids. Germline CDR1 is SGHVS and CDR2 is FQNEAQ. V lost 5 bases and J 8 bases, leaving 15 bases between the germline ends.

The chain couples TRBV5-1 to TRBJ2-2; maybe TRBD1 (6 bases). Germline CDR1 reads SGHRS; CDR2 reads YFSETQ. This CDR3 spans 15 amino acids. V lost 0 bases, J lost 6 bases, and 12 bases lay in between. The chain's CDR3 is CASSLAQGRSGELFF. In nucleotides, the CDR3 is TGCGCCAGCAGCTTGGCCCAGGGGAGATCCGGGGAGCTGTTTTTT.

The CDR3 sequence is CASRRGEMNNEQFF. Written as DNA, the CDR3 is TGTGCCAGCCGTCGCGGGGAAATGAACAATGAGCAGTTCTTC. V usage is TRBV6-5 and J usage is TRBJ2-1; D is perhaps TRBD2 (6 bases). The CDR3 is 14 amino acids. Germline CDR1 reads MNHEY; CDR2 reads SVGAGI. V was trimmed by 8 bases and J by 5 bases, leaving 16 bases between them.

The chain uses TRBV28 and TRBJ1-5, with TRBD1 as a possible D gene (5 bases). Trimming took off 5 bases at V and 5 bases at J, with 16 bases between the two ends. The CDR3 covers 15 residues. The germline CDR1 and CDR2 sequences are MDHEN and SYDVKM. The CDR3 bases are TGTGCCAGCAGTACTGCCCTCCGCAGGGATCAGCCCCAGCATTTT. Encoded protein: CASSTALRRDQPQHF.

The chain links TRBV9 to TRBJ1-3; D may be TRBD1 (6 bases). V shed 4 bases and J shed 0 bases, with 14 bases lying between them. Germline CDR1 and CDR2: SGDLS and YYNGEE. The CDR3 runs 16 residues. The CDR3 reads CASSLTGDNSGNTIYF. CDR3 bases: TGTGCCAGCAGCCTGACTGGGGACAACTCTGGAAACACCATATATTTT.

V is TRBV5-1 and J is TRBJ2-5; TRBD2 aligns across 7 bases. Trimming removed 6 bases from V and 0 bases from J; junction bases left unmatched: 11. The germline V gene has CDR1 SGHRS and CDR2 YFSETQ. There are 16 residues in the CDR3. DNA of the CDR3: TGCGCCAGCAAAGGGCTGGGGGGAGGGAACCAAGAGACCCAGTACTTC. This codes for CASKGLGGGNQETQYF. Filled out from reference TRBV5-1 and TRBJ2-5, the complete variable domain reads KAGVTQTPRYLIKTRGQQVTLSCSPISGHRSVSWYQQTPGQGLQFLFEYFSETQRNKGNFPGRFSGRQFSNSRSEMNVSTLELGDSALYLCASKGLGGGNQETQYFGPGTRLLVL.

The rearrangement links TRBV5-1 to TRBJ2-1; TRBD2 agrees at 14 bases. The CDR3 extends over 16 amino acids. The V segment lost 4 bases and the J segment 6 bases; nucleotides outside the gene matches: 6. Germline loops: CDR1 SGHRS, CDR2 YFSETQ. The CDR3 coding sequence is TGCGCCAGCAGCGTCCCGACTAGCGGGGGGGCCAATGAGCAGTTCTTC. Its protein product is CASSVPTSGGANEQFF.

V is TRBV4-2 and J is TRBJ1-1; a weak D match, TRBD1 (5 bases). V lost 0 bases to trimming and J lost 4 bases, with 12 bases between them. The CDR3 is made up of 15 amino acids. Germline V gives CDR1 LGHNA, CDR2 YNFKEQ. The CDR3 region is CASSQDSGMGTEAFF. The CDR3 coding sequence is TGTGCCAGCAGCCAAGATTCAGGGATGGGCACTGAAGCTTTCTTT.

V is TRBV28 and J is TRBJ1-2; D call uncertain. Germline V CDR1 and CDR2: MDHEN, SYDVKM. CDR3 size: 12 residues. V was pared by 7 bases and J by 1 base, with 7 bases between. CDR3 nucleotides: TGTGCCAGCATGTCGGATAACTATGGCTACACCTTC. Its protein product is CASMSDNYGYTF.

This chain links TRBV4-2 with TRBJ2-5, with TRBD2 as a possible D gene (5 bases). V lost 3 bases to trimming and J lost 2 bases, with 13 bases between them. The CDR3 covers 15 residues. Germline-derived CDR1 and CDR2 are LGHNA and YNFKEQ. CDR3 protein: CASSQVWGAQETQYF. CDR3 DNA: TGTGCCAGCAGCCAGGTGTGGGGAGCTCAAGAGACCCAGTACTTC.

The chain recombines TRBV5-1 with TRBJ2-1, with TRBD2 identical over 12 bases. CDR3 size: 15 residues. Trimming took 2 bases from V and 3 from J; bases not matched to a gene: 0. From germline, CDR1 is SGHRS and CDR2 YFSETQ. The CDR3, as DNA: TGCGCCAGCAGCTTACTAGCGGGGGGCTACAATGAGCAGTTCTTC. Residues: CASSLLAGGYNEQFF.

This chain connects TRBV6-6 to TRBJ1-5, with 9 bases identical to TRBD1. Germline-derived CDR1 and CDR2 are MNHNY and SVGAGI (reference sequence). The CDR3 consists of 13 residues. The V gene end was trimmed by 7 bases and the J gene end by 6 bases; junction bases not matched to a gene: 4. The CDR3 sequence: CASKPGQGQPQHF. The CDR3 coding sequence is TGTGCCAGCAAACCGGGACAGGGTCAGCCCCAGCATTTT.

The V gene is TRBV18, the J gene TRBJ1-2; no reliable D call. Per germline, CDR1 KGHSH and CDR2 LQKENI. The CDR3 totals 15 residues. Trimming removed 3 bases at V and 4 bases at J, with 15 bases between. The CDR3 reads CASSPTATPVYGYTF. The CDR3 DNA reads as TGTGCCAGCTCACCGACGGCTACTCCAGTCTATGGCTACACCTTC.

The chain combines TRBV15 with TRBJ1-3; TRBD1 agrees at 7 bases. V gave up 3 bases and J gave up 4 bases; unmatched junction bases: 6. There are 15 residues in the CDR3. CDR1 and CDR2 (germline): LNHNV, YYDKDF (reference sequence). Written as DNA, the CDR3 is TGTGCCACCAGCAGGCCAGGGACAGTAGGAAACACCATATATTTT. Protein sequence: CATSRPGTVGNTIYF.

V and J are TRBV10-1 and TRBJ1-1, with D unresolved. This CDR3 spans 12 amino acids. Trimming shortened V by 0 bases and J by 11 bases, and 10 bases separated the two germline ends. The V gene's germline CDR1 is WNHNN and CDR2 SYGVQD (reference sequence). The CDR3 DNA follows: TGCGCCAGCAGTGAGTCGAGTTCTCACGCTTTCTTT. Its translation: CASSESSSHAFF.